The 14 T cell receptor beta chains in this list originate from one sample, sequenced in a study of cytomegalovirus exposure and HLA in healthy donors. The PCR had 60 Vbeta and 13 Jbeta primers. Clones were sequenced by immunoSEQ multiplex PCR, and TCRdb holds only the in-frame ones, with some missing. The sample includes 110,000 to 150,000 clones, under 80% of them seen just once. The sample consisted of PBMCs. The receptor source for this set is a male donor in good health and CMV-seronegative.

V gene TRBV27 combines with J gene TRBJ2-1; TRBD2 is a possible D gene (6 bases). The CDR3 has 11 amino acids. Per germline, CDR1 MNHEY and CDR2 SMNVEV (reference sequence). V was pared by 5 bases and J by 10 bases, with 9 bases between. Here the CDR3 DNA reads TGTGCCAGCAGTGGAGGGAGCGAGCAGTTCTTC. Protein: CASSGGSEQFF.

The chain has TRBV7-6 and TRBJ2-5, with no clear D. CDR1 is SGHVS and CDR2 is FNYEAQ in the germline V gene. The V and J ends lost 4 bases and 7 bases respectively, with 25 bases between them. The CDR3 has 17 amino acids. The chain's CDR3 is CASSYTLSGANGGTQYF. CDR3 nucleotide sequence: TGTGCCAGCAGCTACACTCTTTCAGGCGCCAATGGTGGGACCCAGTACTTC.

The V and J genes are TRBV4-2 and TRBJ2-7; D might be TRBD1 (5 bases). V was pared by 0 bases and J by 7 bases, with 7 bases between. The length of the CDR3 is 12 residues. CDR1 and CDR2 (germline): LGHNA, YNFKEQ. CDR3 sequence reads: CASSQEHREQYF. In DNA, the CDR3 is TGTGCCAGCAGCCAAGAACACAGGGAGCAGTACTTC.

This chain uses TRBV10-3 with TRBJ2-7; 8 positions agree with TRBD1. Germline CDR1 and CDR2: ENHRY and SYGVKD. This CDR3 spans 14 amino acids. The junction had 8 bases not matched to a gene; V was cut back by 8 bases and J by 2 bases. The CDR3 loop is CAIRPTGATYEQYF. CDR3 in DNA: TGTGCCATCCGGCCGACAGGGGCGACCTACGAGCAGTACTTC.

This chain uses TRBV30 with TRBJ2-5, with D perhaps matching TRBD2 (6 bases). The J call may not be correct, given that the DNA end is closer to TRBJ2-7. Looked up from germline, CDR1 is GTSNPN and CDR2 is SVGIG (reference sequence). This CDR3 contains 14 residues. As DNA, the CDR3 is TGTGCCTGGAGGGGGACTCGGGACCAAAACGAGCAGTACTTC. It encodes CAWRGTRDQNEQYF.

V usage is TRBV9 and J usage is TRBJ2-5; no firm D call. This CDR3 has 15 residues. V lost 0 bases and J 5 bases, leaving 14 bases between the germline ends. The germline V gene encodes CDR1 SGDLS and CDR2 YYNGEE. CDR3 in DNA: TGTGCCAGCAGCGTAGCAGGCGTAAGTGGGGAGACCCAGTACTTC. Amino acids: CASSVAGVSGETQYF.

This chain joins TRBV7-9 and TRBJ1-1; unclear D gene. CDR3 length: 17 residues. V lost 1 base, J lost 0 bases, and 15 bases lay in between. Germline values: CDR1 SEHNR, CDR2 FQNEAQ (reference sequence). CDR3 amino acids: CASSLVVQPRLNTEAFF. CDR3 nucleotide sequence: TGTGCCAGCAGCTTAGTAGTACAGCCTCGACTGAACACTGAAGCTTTCTTT.

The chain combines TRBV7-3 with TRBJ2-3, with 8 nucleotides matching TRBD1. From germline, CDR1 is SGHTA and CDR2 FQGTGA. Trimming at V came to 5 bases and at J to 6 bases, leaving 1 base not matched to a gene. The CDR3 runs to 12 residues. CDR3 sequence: CASSGQGDTQYF. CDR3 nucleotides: TGTGCCAGCAGCGGACAGGGCGATACGCAGTATTTT.

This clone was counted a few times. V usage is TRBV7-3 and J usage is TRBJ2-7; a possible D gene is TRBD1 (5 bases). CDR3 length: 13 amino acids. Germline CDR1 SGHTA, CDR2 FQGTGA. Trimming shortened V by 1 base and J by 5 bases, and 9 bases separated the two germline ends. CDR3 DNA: TGTGCCAGCAGCTTAATTGGGGCTCACGAGCAGTACTTC. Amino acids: CASSLIGAHEQYF.

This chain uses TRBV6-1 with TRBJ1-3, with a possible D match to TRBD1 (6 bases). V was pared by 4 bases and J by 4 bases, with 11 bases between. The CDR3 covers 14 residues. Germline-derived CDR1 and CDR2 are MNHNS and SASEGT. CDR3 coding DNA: TGTGCCAGCAGTGGGTCCGGGACAGGAAACACCATATATTTT. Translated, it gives CASSGSGTGNTIYF.

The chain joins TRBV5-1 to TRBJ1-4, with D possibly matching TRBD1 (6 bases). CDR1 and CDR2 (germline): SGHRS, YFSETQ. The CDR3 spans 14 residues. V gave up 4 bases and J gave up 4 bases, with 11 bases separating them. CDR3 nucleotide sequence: TGCGCCAGCAGCCCAGGACAGATTAATGAAAAACTGTTTTTT. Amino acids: CASSPGQINEKLFF.

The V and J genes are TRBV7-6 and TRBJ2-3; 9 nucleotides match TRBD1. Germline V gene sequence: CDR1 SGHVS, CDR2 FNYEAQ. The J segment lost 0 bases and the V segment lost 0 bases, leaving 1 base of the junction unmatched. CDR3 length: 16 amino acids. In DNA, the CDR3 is TGTGCCAGCAGCTTAGCGACAGGGGGGAGCACAGATACGCAGTATTTT. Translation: CASSLATGGSTDTQYF. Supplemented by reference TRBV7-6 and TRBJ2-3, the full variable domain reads GAGVSQSPRYKVTKRGQDVALRCDPISGHVSLYWYRQALGQGPEFLTYFNYEAQQDKSGLPNDRFSAERPEGSISTLTIQRTEQRDSAMYRCASSLATGGSTDTQYFGPGTRLTVL.

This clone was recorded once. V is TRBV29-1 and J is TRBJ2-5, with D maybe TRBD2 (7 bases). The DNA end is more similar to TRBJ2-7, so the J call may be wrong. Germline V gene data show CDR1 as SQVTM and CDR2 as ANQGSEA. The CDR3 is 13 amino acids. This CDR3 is CSVRGGGIYEQYF. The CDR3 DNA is TGCAGCGTTAGAGGGGGAGGGATCTACGAGCAGTACTTC.

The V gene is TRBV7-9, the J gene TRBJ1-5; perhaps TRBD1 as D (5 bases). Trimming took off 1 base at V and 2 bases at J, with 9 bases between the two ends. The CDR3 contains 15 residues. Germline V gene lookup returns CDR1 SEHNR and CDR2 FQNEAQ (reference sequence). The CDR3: CASSLDRIGNQPQHF. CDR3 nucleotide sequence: TGTGCCAGCAGCTTAGACAGGATAGGCAATCAGCCCCAGCATTTT.